The 18 T cell receptor beta chains reported below all come from one sample, sequenced in a study of T cell responses to AZD1222 COVID-19 vaccine. Produced via immunoSEQ multiplex PCR; TCRdb's table is partial and in-frame only. Altogether tens of thousands of clones are present, roughly 88% being singletons, with the ten largest covering over 15%. The source was peripheral blood, collected on day 0 of AZD1222 vaccination. The receptors stem from an adult in good health.

The V and J genes are TRBV29-1 and TRBJ2-1; 9 nucleotides agree with TRBD2. The CDR3 is 13 amino acids. Trimming took 6 bases from V and 6 from J; bases not matched to a gene: 6. CDR1 is SQVTM, CDR2 ANQGSEA, per germline. The CDR3: CSVEREAFNEQFF. In DNA, the CDR3 is TGCAGCGTGGAGCGGGAGGCTTTCAATGAGCAGTTCTTC.

The chain combines TRBV5-1 with TRBJ2-7; the D is unclear. CDR1 and CDR2 from the germline V gene are SGHRS and YFSETQ. The germline V and J ends were trimmed by 0 bases and 3 bases, with 10 bases remaining between them. The CDR3 loop spans 14 amino acids. Written as DNA, the CDR3 is TGCGCCAGCAGCTTGGGGGCGAGTATCTACGAGCAGTACTTC. This gives the protein CASSLGASIYEQYF.

V is TRBV27 and J is TRBJ2-6; maybe TRBD2 (5 bases). Germline V lookup: CDR1 MNHEY, CDR2 SMNVEV (reference sequence). V was clipped by 2 bases and J by 0 bases, with 5 bases between them. This CDR3 has 15 residues. DNA for the CDR3: TGTGCCAGCAGTTTAAGCGGCTCTGGGGCCAACGTCCTGACTTTC. It yields the protein CASSLSGSGANVLTF.

The chain uses TRBV6-2 or TRBV6-3 and TRBJ2-2; D gene ambiguous. Germline CDR1 MNHEY, CDR2 SVGEGT. Trimming cost V 2 bases and J 3 bases, with 16 bases left between them. CDR3 length: 17 amino acids. CDR3 in DNA: TGTGCCAGCAGTTACAAAGTCGTGGGTCAGGACACCGGGGAGCTGTTTTTT. It translates to CASSYKVVGQDTGELFF.

The V call is TRBV7-3, the J call TRBJ2-1; D uncertain. The length of the CDR3 is 14 residues. CDR1 SGHTA and CDR2 FQGTGA come from the germline V gene. V lost 3 bases to trimming and J lost 5 bases, with 11 bases between them. CDR3 coding DNA: TGTGCCAGCAGCTTGGATCGAACCCACAATGAGCAGTTCTTC. It translates to CASSLDRTHNEQFF. The variable domain in full, with the rest retrieved from reference TRBV7-3 and TRBJ2-1, is GAGVSQTPSNKVTEKGKYVELRCDPISGHTALYWYRQSLGQGPEFLIYFQGTGAADDSGLPNDRFFAVRPEGSVSTLKIQRTERGDSAVYLCASSLDRTHNEQFFGPGTRLTVL.

The chain is built from TRBV6-5 and TRBJ2-3; no clear D. CDR1 MNHEY and CDR2 SVGAGI come from the germline V gene. With 5 bases removed from V and 5 bases from J, the gap between germline ends came to 11 bases. This CDR3 is 13 amino acids long. CDR3 amino acids: CASSRTNQDTQYF. CDR3 bases: TGTGCCAGCAGTCGGACGAATCAAGATACGCAGTATTTT.

The rearrangement links TRBV5-1 to TRBJ2-4; 8 nucleotides match TRBD2. The CDR3 contains 14 residues. V gave up 4 bases and J gave up 6 bases; unmatched junction bases: 6. Looked up from germline, CDR1 is SGHRS and CDR2 is YFSETQ. Written as DNA, the CDR3 is TGCGCCAGCAGCCCTGCGGGGGGCATAAACATTCAGTACTTC. Translation: CASSPAGGINIQYF.

The gene calls are TRBV24-1 and TRBJ1-5, with unresolved D. V gave up 1 base and J gave up 4 bases, with 4 bases separating them. There are 13 residues in the CDR3. CDR1 is KGHDR, CDR2 SFDVKD, per germline. DNA for the CDR3: TGTGCCACCAGTGATTTCGGGAATCAGCCCCAGCATTTT. This encodes CATSDFGNQPQHF.

This chain uses TRBV29-1 with TRBJ2-3; 10 nucleotides match TRBD2. The CDR3 loop spans 14 amino acids. V gave up 5 bases and J gave up 2 bases; unmatched junction bases: 4. Germline loops: CDR1 SQVTM, CDR2 ANQGSEA. The CDR3 here is CSVLLAGYTDTQYF. The CDR3 DNA reads as TGCAGCGTTCTACTAGCGGGGTACACAGATACGCAGTATTTT.

The V and J genes are TRBV7-9 and TRBJ2-1; no clear D gene. Between the trimmed V and J ends, which lost 5 bases and 0 bases, there was a span of 11 bases. CDR1 and CDR2 from the germline V gene are SEHNR and FQNEAQ (reference sequence). CDR3 length equals 15 residues. The chain's CDR3 is CASSHGSLSYNEQFF. In DNA, the CDR3 is TGTGCCAGCAGCCACGGCTCCCTCTCCTACAATGAGCAGTTCTTC. Full variable domain (outside the CDR3, taken from reference TRBV7-9 and TRBJ2-1): DTGVSQNPRHKITKRGQNVTFRCDPISEHNRLYWYRQTLGQGPEFLTYFQNEAQLEKSRLLSDRFSAERPKGSFSTLEIQRTEQGDSAMYLCASSHGSLSYNEQFFGPGTRLTVL.

This clone was picked up one time. The V and J genes are TRBV29-1 and TRBJ1-2, with D perhaps matching TRBD1 (5 bases). The CDR3 runs 14 residues. CDR1 is SQVTM and CDR2 is ANQGSEA in the germline V gene. V was cut by 6 bases and J by 2 bases, with 16 bases left in between. CDR3 region: CSVQPTDSNYGYTF. DNA of the CDR3: TGCAGCGTCCAACCGACAGACTCGAACTATGGCTACACCTTC.

V usage is TRBV7-2 and J usage is TRBJ2-3; D assignment may be TRBD1 or TRBD2 (5 bases each). Germline V CDR1 and CDR2: SGHTA, FQGNSA. V was shortened by 3 bases and J by 4 bases, with 14 bases between the two germline ends. The length of the CDR3 is 15 residues. This CDR3 reads CASSLERGLPDTQYF. In DNA, the CDR3 is TGTGCCAGCAGCTTGGAGAGGGGCCTCCCAGATACGCAGTATTTT.

This chain joins TRBV5-5 and TRBJ2-1; TRBD2 matches 15 bases. CDR1 is SGHKS and CDR2 is YYEKEE in the germline V gene (reference sequence). The CDR3 sequence is 16 residues long. V dropped 4 bases and J dropped 9; count of bases not matched to a gene: 8. The CDR3 loop is CASSQGTSGRLTEQFF. The DNA of the CDR3 is TGTGCCAGCAGCCAGGGGACTAGCGGGAGGTTGACTGAGCAGTTCTTC. Full variable domain (missing parts from reference TRBV5-5 and TRBJ2-1): DAGVTQSPTHLIKTRGQQVTLRCSPISGHKSVSWYQQVLGQGPQFIFQYYEKEERGRGNFPDRFSARQFPNYSSELNVNALLLGDSALYLCASSQGTSGRLTEQFFGPGTRLTVL.

The chain has TRBV5-5 and TRBJ1-5, with 9 bases lining up with TRBD1. CDR3 length: 15 amino acids. Germline loops: CDR1 SGHKS, CDR2 YYEKEE (reference sequence). The V gene end was trimmed by 2 bases and the J gene end by 6 bases; junction bases not matched to a gene: 6. CDR3 in amino acids: CASSLNRGLGQPQHF. The CDR3 region has the DNA TGTGCCAGCAGCTTAAACAGGGGGCTCGGTCAGCCCCAGCATTTT.

This clone has more than one count but fewer than ten. The chain couples TRBV29-1 to TRBJ2-3; 12 nucleotides agree with TRBD2. V was pared by 2 bases and J by 0 bases, with 6 bases of the junction left unmatched. Germline CDR1 is SQVTM and CDR2 is ANQGSEA. This CDR3 contains 17 residues. The CDR3 spells CSVEPLAGGPSTDTQYF. The CDR3 nucleotides read TGCAGCGTTGAACCTCTAGCGGGAGGGCCGAGCACAGATACGCAGTATTTT.

The rearrangement joins TRBV2 to TRBJ1-4; D perhaps matches TRBD1 (6 bases). The CDR3 runs 14 residues. CDR1 SNHLY and CDR2 FYNNEI come from the germline V gene. The V and J ends lost 5 bases and 4 bases respectively, with 11 bases between them. The CDR3 is CASSLQGYNEKLFF. CDR3 sequence (DNA): TGTGCCAGCAGTTTACAGGGTTATAATGAAAAACTGTTTTTT.

The rearrangement uses TRBV5-1 and TRBJ2-7; 14 nucleotides agree with TRBD2. The CDR3 covers 17 residues. Germline lookup yields CDR1 SGHRS and CDR2 YFSETQ. V trimming: 3 bases; J trimming: 1 base; junction bases outside the gene matches: 6. The CDR3 reads CASSWGLAGESSYEQYF. The CDR3 DNA reads TGCGCCAGCAGCTGGGGACTAGCGGGAGAGTCTTCCTACGAGCAGTACTTC.

The chain carries TRBV3-1 (or the pseudogene TRBV3-2) and TRBJ2-7; 7 nucleotides match TRBD2. The CDR3 extends over 13 amino acids. The V and J ends lost 6 bases and 5 bases, in that order; junction bases with no gene match: 7. Germline V gene lookup returns CDR1 LGHDT and CDR2 YNNKEL (reference sequence). As DNA, the CDR3 is TGTGCCAGCAGTAGGGGAGGGATCGACGAGCAGTACTTC. Amino acids: CASSRGGIDEQYF.